Presented here are 3 T cell receptor beta chains from one specimen sequenced in a study of shared clonotypes between healthy human individuals. The repertoire was sequenced with immunoSEQ multiplex PCR; TCRdb's copy has only in-frame clones and lacks some. This sample has about 340,000 clones, with more than 60% found just once. The sample consisted of memory CD4+ T cells sorted from blood. Subset defined: CD45RA-negative fraction. Receptor source: a man aged 30 to 39 in good health.

The chain employs TRBV11-3 and TRBJ2-1; D is uncertain. Germline CDR1 SGHNT, CDR2 YENEEA. The length of the CDR3 is 15 residues. Trimming shortened V by 5 bases and J by 6 bases, and 17 bases separated the two germline ends. The chain's CDR3 is CASSRVGPPSNEQFF. CDR3 DNA: TGTGCCAGCAGCCGAGTAGGTCCCCCTTCCAATGAGCAGTTCTTC.

Of note for this clone: In the same sample, other DNA sequences code for this CDR3. The V call is TRBV28, the J call TRBJ1-1; D is unresolved. The CDR3 covers 11 residues. V dropped 10 bases and J dropped 5 bases, with 11 bases sitting between them. CDR1 MDHEN and CDR2 SYDVKM come from the germline V gene. CDR3 region: CATLTGTEAFF. The CDR3 DNA reads as TGTGCCACCCTAACTGGAACTGAAGCTTTCTTT. The full variable domain, in which reference TRBV28 and TRBJ1-1 provide the parts outside the CDR3, is DVKVTQSSRYLVKRTGEKVFLECVQDMDHENMFWYRQDPGLGLRLIYFSYDVKMKEKGDIPEGYSVSREKKERFSLILESASTNQTSMYLCATLTGTEAFFGQGTRLTVV.

This clone has more than one count but fewer than ten. The V call is TRBV9, the J call TRBJ2-3; D call uncertain. CDR3 length equals 13 residues. Germline V gene data show CDR1 as SGDLS and CDR2 as YYNGEE. Deletions cut 6 bases from V and 2 bases from J, with 10 bases between. In nucleotides, the CDR3 is TGTGCCAGCAACGAGCTACCCACAGATACGCAGTATTTT. This sequence encodes CASNELPTDTQYF.